The 24 T cell receptor beta chains presented below share a single source sample, sequenced in a study of blood T cell repertoires in COVID-19 (dated by TCRdb to about 2020). Libraries came from the immunoSEQ multiplex PCR assay. TCRdb holds this immuneACCESS table with in-frame rearrangements only. Some clones are missing; in checked studies, unresolved V genes explain under half, and the rest has no known cause. Here the sample has some 250,000 clones; around 90% occur a single time. 0.8% of the sample is taken by the ten largest. Sequenced: peripheral blood. These receptors were collected from a woman aged 30 to 39 with acute or convalescent COVID-19.

With respect to this clone: The junction does not match germline at one end; this may be a read error. The V and J genes are TRBV7-2 and TRBJ2-3, with 11 bases that match TRBD1. Germline values: CDR1 SGHTA, CDR2 FQGNSA. The CDR3 has 16 residues. CDR3 coding DNA: TGTGCCAGCAGCGTAGCCGGGACAGGGGGGGCAGATACGCAGTATTTT. Residues: CASSVAGTGGADTQYF.

This clone occurred a few times. The J gene is TRBJ2-7, the V gene TRBV25-1; 11 bases line up with TRBD2. This CDR3 comprises 18 residues. Unmatched junction bases numbered 12, after V lost 4 bases and J lost 1 base. Germline CDR1 and CDR2: MGHDK and SYGVNS. CDR3 sequence: CASSVPSGLAEPSYEQYF. In nucleotides, the CDR3 is TGTGCCAGCAGTGTACCCTCGGGACTAGCGGAGCCTTCCTACGAGCAGTACTTC.

This clone appeared once. The V and J genes are TRBV12-3 or TRBV12-4 and TRBJ2-5; a possible D gene is TRBD1 (6 bases). Between the trimmed V and J ends, which lost 5 bases and 8 bases, there was a span of 15 bases. The CDR3 length is 13 residues. The CDR3 DNA is TGTGCCAGCAGTCCCTCAGAGGGGACAACCCAGTACTTC. This codes for CASSPSEGTTQYF.

V gene TRBV4-2 combines with J gene TRBJ2-3, with 10 bases fitting TRBD2. The germline V gene encodes CDR1 LGHNA and CDR2 YNFKEQ. The junction had 6 bases not matched to a gene; V was cut back by 0 bases and J by 3 bases. The CDR3 extends over 17 amino acids. The CDR3 DNA sequence: TGTGCCAGCAGCCAAGATGGTGTTAGCGGGAGGACAGATACGCAGTATTTT. Residues: CASSQDGVSGRTDTQYF.

This chain uses TRBV18 with TRBJ2-7; a possible D gene is TRBD1 (6 bases). Germline V gene sequence: CDR1 KGHSH, CDR2 LQKENI. Between the trimmed V and J ends, which lost 4 bases and 3 bases, there was a span of 10 bases. The CDR3 loop spans 13 amino acids. CDR3 protein: CASSRTENYEQYF. The CDR3, as DNA: TGTGCCAGCTCACGGACAGAGAACTACGAGCAGTACTTC.

The CDR3 nucleotides are TGTGCCAGCAGCCTGGGGACAGCCAATCAGCCCCAGCATTTT. Its translation: CASSLGTANQPQHF. The chain joins TRBV3-1 (or the pseudogene TRBV3-2) to TRBJ1-5, with 7 bases identical to TRBD1. V was pared by 4 bases and J by 3 bases, with 3 bases of the junction left unmatched. In germline, CDR1 is LGHDT, CDR2 YNNKEL (reference sequence). The CDR3 covers 14 residues.

The chain joins TRBV25-1 to TRBJ1-1; 9 bases match TRBD1. CDR1 is MGHDK and CDR2 is SYGVNS in the germline V gene. With V trimmed by 4 bases and J by 1 base, 4 bases remained unmatched. CDR3 length: 15 amino acids. The CDR3 reads CASSAQGARNTEAFF. The CDR3 coding sequence is TGTGCCAGCAGTGCACAGGGGGCTAGGAACACTGAAGCTTTCTTT.

The rearrangement joins TRBV7-9 to TRBJ2-2; TRBD2 matches 10 bases. The J segment lost 4 bases and the V segment lost 2 bases, leaving 4 bases of the junction unmatched. Germline V gene data show CDR1 as SEHNR and CDR2 as FQNEAQ (reference sequence). The CDR3 sequence is 16 residues long. This CDR3 is CASSLPSGSSTGELFF. The CDR3 DNA follows: TGTGCCAGCAGCTTACCTAGCGGGAGTTCCACCGGGGAGCTGTTTTTT.

This clone is a singleton in its sample. The gene calls are TRBV14 and TRBJ1-1, with a possible D match to TRBD1 (6 bases). In germline, CDR1 is SGHDN, CDR2 FVKESK. Trimming stripped 5 bases from V and 2 bases from J, with 24 bases between. The CDR3 has 18 residues. The CDR3 spells CASSFLRTDSKSNTEAFF. Here the CDR3 DNA reads TGTGCCAGCAGCTTCCTCCGGACGGACAGTAAAAGTAACACTGAAGCTTTCTTT.

This clone has just a few counts. In the same sample, other DNA sequences code for this CDR3. The chain recombines TRBV10-1 with TRBJ2-5; TRBD2 is a possible D gene (6 bases). The CDR3 sequence is 14 residues long. V gave up 0 bases and J gave up 2 bases, with 7 bases separating them. Germline assignment: CDR1 WNHNN and CDR2 SYGVQD (reference sequence). The chain's CDR3 is CASSESAGQETQYF. The CDR3 DNA reads TGCGCCAGCAGTGAGTCGGCGGGGCAAGAGACCCAGTACTTC.

The chain is built from TRBV5-1 and TRBJ2-2; D uncertain. Trimming stripped 0 bases from V and 7 bases from J, with 7 bases between. The CDR3 runs to 13 residues. The V gene's germline CDR1 is SGHRS and CDR2 YFSETQ. CDR3 amino acids: CASSLVPGGELFF. The CDR3 nucleotides are TGCGCCAGCAGCTTGGTCCCGGGCGGGGAGCTGTTTTTT.

This clone has a handful of counts. The chain recombines TRBV9 with TRBJ1-5, with TRBD1 as a possible D gene (5 bases). Trimming shortened V by 1 base and J by 2 bases, and 7 bases separated the two germline ends. Germline CDR1 and CDR2: SGDLS and YYNGEE. The CDR3 loop spans 14 amino acids. CDR3 sequence reads: CASSVQGGNQPQHF. The CDR3 coding sequence is TGTGCCAGCAGCGTACAGGGCGGCAATCAGCCCCAGCATTTT.

The chain's CDR3 is CASSKVVMWLAGDVEQYF. The CDR3 nucleotides read TGTGCCAGCAGCAAAGTGGTTATGTGGCTAGCGGGAGATGTCGAGCAGTACTTC. The chain has TRBV21-1 and TRBJ2-7; the table gives TRBD2 as D, unverified against the DNA. TRBV21-1 is listed as a pseudogene. The CDR3 is 18 amino acids.

The chain uses TRBV27 and TRBJ2-7, with 8 nucleotides matching TRBD2. Trimming took 6 bases from V and 3 from J; bases not matched to a gene: 4. Per the germline V gene, CDR1 is MNHEY and CDR2 is SMNVEV (reference sequence). This CDR3 region has 13 residues. CDR3 in amino acids: CASSFGGGYEQYF. The DNA of the CDR3 is TGTGCCAGCAGCTTCGGGGGGGGCTACGAGCAGTACTTC.

In its sample, this clone was seen once. The rearrangement links TRBV27 to TRBJ1-3, with D possibly matching TRBD1 (6 bases). Germline CDR1 and CDR2: MNHEY and SMNVEV (reference sequence). The CDR3 consists of 15 residues. Deletions cut 5 bases from V and 4 bases from J, with 15 bases between. CDR3 protein: CASSPYSGQGNTIYF. CDR3 coding DNA: TGTGCCAGCAGTCCCTACTCGGGACAAGGAAACACCATATATTTT.

Only one count was recorded for this clone. CDR3 bases: TGTGCCAGCAGACCTCCGTATGCAGTTTACAATGAGCAGTTCTTC. This encodes CASRPPYAVYNEQFF. The chain employs TRBV6-2 or TRBV6-3 and TRBJ2-1, with D unclear. The V gene lost 6 bases and the J gene lost 4 bases, with 16 bases spanning the gap. The CDR3 is 15 residues long. Per germline, CDR1 MNHEY and CDR2 SVGEGT.

This clone was picked up a small number of times. The V gene is TRBV3-1 (or the pseudogene TRBV3-2), the J gene TRBJ2-6, with D unclear. CDR1 and CDR2 from the germline V gene are LGHDT and YNNKEL (reference sequence). V dropped 4 bases and J dropped 0 bases, with 7 bases sitting between them. The CDR3 has 15 amino acids. For the CDR3, the DNA is TGTGCCAGCAGCCTGTCCGGCTCTGGGGCCAACGTCCTGACTTTC. Protein sequence: CASSLSGSGANVLTF.

This CDR3 reads CASGAYEQYF. CDR3 bases: TGTGCTAGTGGGGCTTACGAGCAGTACTTC. The rearrangement uses TRBV12-5 and TRBJ2-7; D is unresolved. Trimming stripped 6 bases from V and 4 bases from J, with 4 bases between. The CDR3 consists of 10 residues. CDR1 LGHNT and CDR2 FRNRAP come from the germline V gene. The full variable domain, completed using reference TRBV12-5 and TRBJ2-7, is DARVTQTPRHKVTEMGQEVTMRCQPILGHNTVFWYRQTMMQGLELLAYFRNRAPLDDSGMPKDRFSAEMPDATLATLKIQPSEPRDSAVYFCASGAYEQYFGPGTRLTVT.

The CDR3 coding sequence is TGCGCCAGCAGCTCACTGGGTTTAACAGGGGTTAATGGCTACACCTTC. Protein sequence: CASSSLGLTGVNGYTF. V gene TRBV5-1 combines with J gene TRBJ1-2; TRBD1 aligns across 7 bases. CDR1 and CDR2 from the germline V gene are SGHRS and YFSETQ. The CDR3 runs to 16 residues. V gave up 3 bases and J gave up 6 bases; unmatched junction bases: 14.

The chain has TRBV29-1 and TRBJ2-7; D is unclear. V was cut by 7 bases and J by 3 bases, with 19 bases left in between. The CDR3 spans 14 residues. CDR1 is SQVTM and CDR2 is ANQGSEA in the germline V gene. The CDR3 nucleotides read TGCAGCGCACCCGACCCCCGAGGTGGCTACGAGCAGTACTTC. Residues: CSAPDPRGGYEQYF.

The V call is TRBV27, the J call TRBJ2-3, with 7 bases that match TRBD1. With 5 bases clipped from V and 5 bases from J, the junction kept 10 bases outside the gene matches. Germline V CDR1 and CDR2: MNHEY, SMNVEV (reference sequence). The CDR3 has 15 amino acids. For the CDR3, the DNA is TGTGCCAGCAGTCCCGACAGGGTATTAGGAGATACGCAGTATTTT. Translated: CASSPDRVLGDTQYF.

V gene TRBV30 combines with J gene TRBJ1-5, with D possibly TRBD1 on 5 matching bases. This CDR3 has 16 amino acids. V dropped 0 bases and J dropped 2 bases, with 14 bases sitting between them. Germline CDR1 GTSNPN, CDR2 SVGIG (reference sequence). This CDR3 is CAWSVGGARRNQPQHF. The CDR3 nucleotides read TGTGCCTGGAGTGTAGGAGGGGCTCGCCGCAATCAGCCCCAGCATTTT.

The chain recombines TRBV7-2 with TRBJ2-5; D not certain. The CDR3 loop spans 14 amino acids. V lost 2 bases and J 1 base, leaving 8 bases between the germline ends. Germline CDR1 is SGHTA and CDR2 is FQGNSA. The CDR3 protein is CASSLSLSQETQYF. CDR3 DNA sequence: TGTGCCAGCAGCTTATCACTTTCCCAAGAGACCCAGTACTTC.

The chain joins TRBV9 to TRBJ2-7, with TRBD2 identical over 9 bases. Unmatched junction bases numbered 4, after V lost 0 bases and J lost 3 bases. This CDR3 comprises 15 residues. Germline values: CDR1 SGDLS, CDR2 YYNGEE. CDR3 sequence (DNA): TGTGCCAGCAGCGTAGAAGCGGGAGGCAGCTACGAGCAGTACTTC. Amino acid sequence: CASSVEAGGSYEQYF.